The 28 T cell receptor beta chains listed next were all sequenced from one sample in a study of early T cells in non-severe SARS-CoV-2 infection. From the 5' RACE reads, TCRdb called clonotypes with MiXCR, one entry per CDR3 protein. The repertoire holds 55,000 to 65,000 distinct CDR3 sequences, with approximately 10% as singletons. Sequencing input: whole blood. The receptor set was obtained from an adult who was a healthcare worker with PCR-confirmed SARS-CoV-2 infection or an uninfected control (not recorded which).

This clonotype was counted ten times or more. The chain is built from TRBV5-4 and TRBJ2-2; D not resolved. The length of the CDR3 is 15 residues. V gave up 1 base and J gave up 3 bases, with 10 bases separating them. Germline values: CDR1 SGHNT, CDR2 YYREEE (reference sequence). The CDR3 is CASSLRPLDTGELFF. For the CDR3, the DNA is TGTGCCAGCAGCTTGAGGCCCCTCGACACCGGGGAGCTGTTTTTT.

This clonotype was observed many times. The chain combines TRBV29-1 with TRBJ2-1; perhaps D is TRBD1 or TRBD2 (5 bases each). From germline, CDR1 is SQVTM and CDR2 ANQGSEA. The V end was cut by 4 bases, the J end by 5 bases, with 15 bases between. CDR3 length equals 14 residues. The CDR3 region is CSVAPGWGNNEQFF. DNA for the CDR3: TGCAGCGTTGCCCCGGGATGGGGGAACAATGAGCAGTTCTTC.

CDR3 in amino acids: CASSVGVDRGADTQYF. The CDR3 DNA sequence: TGTGCCAGCAGTGTGGGAGTGGACAGGGGAGCAGATACGCAGTATTTT. The chain couples TRBV6-4 to TRBJ2-3, with 9 bases identical to TRBD1. Germline V lookup: CDR1 MRHNA, CDR2 SNTAGT. Unmatched junction bases numbered 9, after V lost 4 bases and J lost 4 bases. The CDR3 has 16 amino acids.

There are a few counts of this clonotype. The genes are TRBV6-4 and TRBJ2-3, with 7 positions matching TRBD2. Germline assignment: CDR1 MRHNA and CDR2 SNTAGT. J gave up 1 base and V 2 bases, and 0 bases lay outside the gene matches. There are 14 residues in the CDR3. The CDR3 DNA follows: TGTGCCAGCAGTGACGGGGGGGGCACAGATACGCAGTATTTT. This sequence encodes CASSDGGGTDTQYF.

This clonotype was seen repeatedly, ten times or more. The chain uses TRBV14 and TRBJ2-1; weak D call: TRBD1 (6 bases). The V and J ends lost 2 bases and 3 bases respectively, with 14 bases between them. Germline V gene data show CDR1 as SGHDN and CDR2 as FVKESK. The CDR3 is 16 amino acids. The CDR3 loop reads CASSQMADRLYNEQFF. The CDR3 region has the DNA TGTGCCAGCAGCCAAATGGCGGACAGACTCTACAATGAGCAGTTCTTC.

This clonotype has at least ten counts. The chain is built from TRBV6-1 and TRBJ2-5; D tentatively reads TRBD1 or TRBD2 (5 bases each). Per germline, CDR1 MNHNS and CDR2 SASEGT. Between the trimmed V and J ends, which lost 8 bases and 4 bases, there was a span of 20 bases. This CDR3 is 15 amino acids long. CDR3 in DNA: TGTGCCAGCTCACCGGGACCGACCCCCCCAGAGACCCAGTACTTC. This sequence encodes CASSPGPTPPETQYF.

This clonotype was observed a handful of times. V is TRBV3-1 and J is TRBJ1-2; D is perhaps TRBD1 (6 bases). The CDR3 runs 13 residues. The germline gives CDR1 LGHDT, CDR2 YNNKEL (reference sequence). Trimming took off 4 bases at V and 12 bases at J, with 18 bases between the two ends. The DNA of the CDR3 is TGTGCCAGCAGCCCGTTGACAGGCACTGCTCACACCTTC. It specifies CASSPLTGTAHTF.

The sample holds many counts of this clonotype. The J gene is TRBJ2-3, the V gene TRBV7-9; TRBD2 aligns across 8 bases. The CDR3 is 14 amino acids. In germline, CDR1 is SEHNR, CDR2 FQNEAQ (reference sequence). Germline trimming cut 6 bases from V and 6 bases from J; bases unmatched to any gene: 8. The CDR3 nucleotides are TGTGCCAGCAGGCCAACTAGCGGTCGGGATACGCAGTATTTT. This translates into CASRPTSGRDTQYF.

The sample holds a few counts of this clonotype. The chain uses TRBV29-1 and TRBJ1-1; D possibly corresponds to TRBD1 (6 bases). CDR3 length: 13 amino acids. The germline gives CDR1 SQVTM, CDR2 ANQGSEA. V was clipped by 4 bases and J by 0 bases, with 9 bases between them. CDR3 bases: TGCAGCGTTGGACAGGCTATGAACACTGAAGCTTTCTTT. Encoded protein: CSVGQAMNTEAFF.

This clonotype has just a few counts. J is TRBJ2-5 and V is TRBV3-1; perhaps D is TRBD1 or TRBD2 (5 bases each). Trimming stripped 1 base from V and 5 bases from J, with 14 bases between. CDR3 length equals 15 residues. CDR1 LGHDT and CDR2 YNNKEL come from the germline V gene (reference sequence). The CDR3 loop reads CASSQVPGRGETQYF. The CDR3 DNA sequence: TGTGCCAGCAGCCAAGTGCCGGGGCGCGGTGAGACCCAGTACTTC.

The chain is built from TRBV10-2 and TRBJ2-3; the D is unclear. Trimming removed 8 bases at V and 2 bases at J, with 11 bases between. The germline gives CDR1 WSHSY, CDR2 SAAADI. This CDR3 spans 13 amino acids. CDR3 loop: CASGPANTDTQYF. CDR3 nucleotide sequence: TGCGCCAGCGGGCCCGCCAACACAGATACGCAGTATTTT.

The chain employs TRBV7-8 and TRBJ1-2; a possible D gene is TRBD1 (5 bases). Trimming pared 4 bases from V and 0 bases from J, leaving 12 bases between. CDR1 and CDR2 (germline): SGHVS, FQNEAQ. CDR3 length: 15 amino acids. The CDR3 DNA follows: TGTGCCAGCAGCTGGAGGGGTCTTTCTAACTATGGCTACACCTTC. Its translation: CASSWRGLSNYGYTF.

This clonotype was observed at least ten times. The J gene is TRBJ2-5, the V gene TRBV12-3 or TRBV12-4; D might be TRBD1 or TRBD2, each matching 5 bases. With 3 bases removed from V and 2 bases from J, the gap between germline ends came to 7 bases. The CDR3 covers 13 residues. Here the CDR3 DNA reads TGTGCCAGCAGTTTTGAGGGGCAAGAGACCCAGTACTTC. Translated, it gives CASSFEGQETQYF.

This clonotype has only a few counts. The V and J genes are TRBV10-1 and TRBJ2-5, with 9 positions matching TRBD1. J was trimmed by 5 bases and V by 6 bases; bases with no gene match: 10. Germline CDR1 is WNHNN and CDR2 is SYGVQD (reference sequence). CDR3 length: 15 amino acids. CDR3 sequence reads: CASSPTIGQGETQYF. CDR3 in DNA: TGCGCCAGCAGCCCTACCATCGGACAGGGGGAGACCCAGTACTTC.

This clonotype was recorded at least ten times. The chain carries TRBV9 and TRBJ1-6; weak D call: TRBD1 (5 bases). The germline V gene encodes CDR1 SGDLS and CDR2 YYNGEE. Between the trimmed V and J ends, which lost 5 bases and 6 bases, there was a span of 12 bases. The CDR3 has 14 amino acids. The chain's CDR3 is CASSETVANSPLHF. CDR3 DNA: TGTGCCAGCAGTGAGACAGTTGCTAATTCACCCCTCCACTTT. Based on the CDR3 plus reference TRBV9 and TRBJ1-6, the full variable domain is DSGVTQTPKHLITATGQRVTLRCSPRSGDLSVYWYQQSLDQGLQFLIQYYNGEERAKGNILERFSAQQFPDLHSELNLSSLELGDSALYFCASSETVANSPLHFGNGTRLTVT.

This clonotype was picked up many times. CDR3 sequence (DNA): TGTGCCAGCAATCCCAGTGGTTGGGGGCGGAAAGAGACCCAGTACTTC. Encoded protein: CASNPSGWGRKETQYF. The rearrangement links TRBV6-1 to TRBJ2-5; a weak D match, TRBD1 (6 bases). CDR1 is MNHNS and CDR2 is SASEGT in the germline V gene. V lost 7 bases and J lost 3, with 21 bases in between. The CDR3 runs to 16 residues.

This clonotype has a count of ten or more. This chain connects TRBV5-1 to TRBJ2-1; 13 bases fit TRBD2. J was trimmed by 0 bases and V by 0 bases; bases with no gene match: 6. CDR1 and CDR2 from the germline V gene are SGHRS and YFSETQ. The CDR3 is 19 amino acids. Here the CDR3 DNA reads TGCGCCAGCAGCTTGGGACTAGCGGGGGGACCCAGCTCCTACAATGAGCAGTTCTTC. It is translated as CASSLGLAGGPSSYNEQFF.

This clonotype was seen at least ten times. The genes are TRBV6-1 and TRBJ2-5; D gene uncertain. Germline CDR1 reads MNHNS; CDR2 reads SASEGT. V shed 6 bases and J shed 4 bases, with 9 bases lying between them. The CDR3 spans 12 residues. This chain's CDR3 is CASSGPTETQYF. In DNA, the CDR3 is TGTGCCAGCAGCGGCCCCACAGAGACCCAGTACTTC.

This clonotype was recorded at least ten times. The rearrangement links TRBV27 to TRBJ2-7; TRBD2 aligns across 8 bases. The germline gives CDR1 MNHEY, CDR2 SMNVEV (reference sequence). The ends lost 0 bases at V and 1 base at J; junction bases unmatched: 2. This CDR3 spans 15 amino acids. The CDR3 loop is CASSLSSGGSYEQYF. In DNA, the CDR3 is TGTGCCAGCAGTTTATCGTCGGGGGGGTCCTACGAGCAGTACTTC.

This clonotype was found many times. The rearrangement uses TRBV7-9 and TRBJ1-1; the match to TRBD1 covers 10 bases. The CDR3 runs to 15 residues. CDR1 is SEHNR and CDR2 is FQNEAQ in the germline V gene (reference sequence). With V trimmed by 4 bases and J by 3 bases, 5 bases remained unmatched. CDR3 residues: CASSSGTGAHTEAFF. CDR3 sequence (DNA): TGTGCCAGCAGCTCTGGGACAGGGGCCCACACTGAAGCTTTCTTT.

The chain employs TRBV5-1 and TRBJ2-3; no definite D call. Per the germline V gene, CDR1 is SGHRS and CDR2 is YFSETQ. The CDR3 totals 14 residues. V dropped 0 bases and J dropped 0 bases, with 5 bases sitting between them. The CDR3 sequence: CASSLGSSTDTQYF. CDR3 DNA sequence: TGCGCCAGCAGCTTGGGTTCCAGCACAGATACGCAGTATTTT.

On this clonotype itself: A much larger clone differs by one base, so this may be a read error. The chain couples TRBV11-2 to TRBJ2-7; D ambiguous. The CDR3 spans 12 residues. CDR1 SGHAT and CDR2 FQNNGV come from the germline V gene. As DNA, the CDR3 is TGTGTCAGCAGCTTAGATGCATTCGAGCAGTACTTC. It encodes CVSSLDAFEQYF.

The chain recombines TRBV6-2 or TRBV6-3 with TRBJ2-5; tentative D call: TRBD2 (6 bases). V was cut by 6 bases and J by 1 base, with 9 bases left in between. From germline, CDR1 is MNHEY and CDR2 SVGEGT. The CDR3 runs to 13 residues. In DNA form, the CDR3 reads TGTGCCAGCAGGGGGGGACTCCAAGAGACCCAGTACTTC. Translation gives CASRGGLQETQYF.

The gene calls are TRBV7-2 and TRBJ2-7, with D perhaps matching TRBD1 or TRBD2 (5 bases each). V lost 5 bases and J 1 base, leaving 15 bases between the germline ends. The CDR3 is made up of 15 amino acids. The germline CDR1 and CDR2 sequences are SGHTA and FQGNSA. CDR3 bases: TGTGCCAGCAGCCTAGGGACCGGAGTTTCCTACGAGCAGTACTTC. Its protein product is CASSLGTGVSYEQYF.

In this sample, this clonotype turned up many times. The J gene is TRBJ2-1, the V gene TRBV6-5, with D perhaps TRBD1 or TRBD2 (6 bases each). With 2 bases removed from V and 6 bases from J, the gap between germline ends came to 14 bases. Germline CDR1 and CDR2: MNHEY and SVGAGI. This CDR3 is 15 amino acids long. The CDR3 is CASSYGGGKTNEQFF. CDR3 sequence (DNA): TGTGCCAGCAGTTACGGGGGCGGGAAAACCAATGAGCAGTTCTTC.

J is TRBJ1-2 and V is TRBV7-9; D is unresolved. V was shortened by 3 bases and J by 2 bases, with 13 bases between the two germline ends. The germline CDR1 and CDR2 sequences are SEHNR and FQNEAQ (reference sequence). The CDR3 extends over 15 amino acids. The CDR3 region has the DNA TGTGCCAGCAGCTTGGGAGGTACCCTCAACTATGGCTACACCTTC. Its protein is CASSLGGTLNYGYTF. Using reference TRBV7-9 and TRBJ1-2 for the parts outside the CDR3, the full variable domain is DTGVSQNPRHKITKRGQNVTFRCDPISEHNRLYWYRQTLGQGPEFLTYFQNEAQLEKSRLLSDRFSAERPKGSFSTLEIQRTEQGDSAMYLCASSLGGTLNYGYTFGSGTRLTVV.

This chain uses TRBV6-2 or TRBV6-3 with TRBJ1-3; 7 bases map to TRBD1. The V gene end was trimmed by 6 bases and the J gene end by 7 bases; junction bases not matched to a gene: 6. The CDR3 has 13 amino acids. CDR1 MNHEY and CDR2 SVGEGT come from the germline V gene. CDR3 region: CASRKTGTNTIYF. The CDR3 DNA follows: TGTGCCAGCAGGAAGACAGGGACGAACACCATATATTTT.

A few counts support this clonotype. This chain connects TRBV3-1 to TRBJ2-7, with D perhaps assigned TRBD1 or TRBD2 (5 bases each). The ends were cut back, 3 bases at V and 6 bases at J, with 18 bases in the middle. The CDR3 spans 15 residues. Per germline, CDR1 LGHDT and CDR2 YNNKEL (reference sequence). The CDR3 is CASSHRGEGSREQYF. Written as DNA, the CDR3 is TGTGCCAGCAGCCACCGGGGAGAGGGGTCGCGCGAGCAGTACTTC.